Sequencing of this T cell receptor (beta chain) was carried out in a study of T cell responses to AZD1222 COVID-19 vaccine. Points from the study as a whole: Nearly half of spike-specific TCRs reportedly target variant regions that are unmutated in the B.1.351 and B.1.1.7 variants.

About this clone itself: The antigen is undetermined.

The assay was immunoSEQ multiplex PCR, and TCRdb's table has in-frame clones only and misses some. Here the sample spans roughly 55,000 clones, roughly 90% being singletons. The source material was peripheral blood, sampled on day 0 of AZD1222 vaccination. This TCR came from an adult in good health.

CDR3: CASSFRGLTEAFF. The CDR3 DNA sequence: TGTGCCAGCAGTTTTCGGGGGCTCACTGAAGCTTTCTTT. V is TRBV27 and J is TRBJ1-1, with D maybe TRBD1 (6 bases). Germline V gene data show CDR1 as MNHEY and CDR2 as SMNVEV (reference sequence). Trimming shortened V by 3 bases and J by 4 bases, and 9 bases separated the two germline ends. This CDR3 region has 13 residues.